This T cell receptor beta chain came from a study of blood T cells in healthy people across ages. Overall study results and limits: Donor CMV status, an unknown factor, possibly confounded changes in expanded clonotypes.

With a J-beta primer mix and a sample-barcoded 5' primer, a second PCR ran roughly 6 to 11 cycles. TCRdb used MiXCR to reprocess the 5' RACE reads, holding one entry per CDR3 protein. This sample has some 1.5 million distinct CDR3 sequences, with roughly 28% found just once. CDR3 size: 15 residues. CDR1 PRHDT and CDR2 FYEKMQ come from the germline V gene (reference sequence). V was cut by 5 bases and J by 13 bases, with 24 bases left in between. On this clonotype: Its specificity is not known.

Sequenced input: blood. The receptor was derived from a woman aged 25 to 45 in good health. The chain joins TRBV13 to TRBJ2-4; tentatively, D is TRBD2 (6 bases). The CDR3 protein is CASSLSAGLGNEQYF. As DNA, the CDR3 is TGTGCCAGCAGCCTCTCGGCGGGATTGGGGAATGAGCAGTACTTC. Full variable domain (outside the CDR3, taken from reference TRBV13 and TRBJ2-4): AAGVIQSPRHLIKEKRETATLKCYPIPRHDTVYWYQQGPGQDPQFLISFYEKMQSDKGSIPDRFSAQQFSDYHSELNMSSLELGDSALYFCASSLSAGLGNEQYFGAGTRLSVL.